These 8 T cell receptor beta chains originate from one sample sequenced in a study of early T cells in non-severe SARS-CoV-2 infection. TCRdb recomputed calls from the 5' RACE reads with MiXCR, one row per CDR3 protein. Here the sample spans approximately 70,000 distinct CDR3 sequences, approximately 12% being singletons. The specimen sequenced was whole blood. The receptors stem from an adult who was a healthcare worker with PCR-confirmed SARS-CoV-2 infection or an uninfected control (not recorded which).

There are many counts of this clonotype. The V and J genes are TRBV6-2 or TRBV6-3 and TRBJ2-1, with D perhaps TRBD1 (6 bases). Germline loops: CDR1 MNHEY, CDR2 SVGEGT. V dropped 5 bases and J dropped 0 bases, with 14 bases sitting between them. The CDR3 runs to 16 residues. The CDR3 nucleotides read TGTGCCAGCAGTACCGACAGGTCCTTCTCCTACAATGAGCAGTTCTTC. Residues: CASSTDRSFSYNEQFF.

In its sample, this clonotype was seen a few times. The V gene is TRBV7-2, the J gene TRBJ2-1; D is possibly TRBD1 (5 bases). Germline lookup yields CDR1 SGHTA and CDR2 FQGNSA. This CDR3 spans 15 amino acids. V lost 5 bases and J lost 2, with 13 bases in between. This chain's CDR3 is CASSTRTNPYNEQFF. CDR3 coding DNA: TGTGCCAGCAGCACACGGACAAACCCCTACAATGAGCAGTTCTTC.

The chain recombines TRBV29-1 with TRBJ1-2; D ambiguous. CDR1 and CDR2 (germline): SQVTM, ANQGSEA. V was trimmed by 0 bases and J by 0 bases, leaving 20 bases between them. The CDR3 covers 18 residues. CDR3 bases: TGCAGCGTTGAAGATCCTGCAGCAAAAGATAAATCTAACTATGGCTACACCTTC. Translating gives CSVEDPAAKDKSNYGYTF.

The table lists this clonotype with many counts. The chain uses TRBV28 and TRBJ1-1, with D possibly TRBD1 on 6 matching bases. V lost 5 bases and J 7 bases, leaving 11 bases between the germline ends. CDR1 MDHEN and CDR2 SYDVKM come from the germline V gene. This CDR3 is built from 12 residues. This CDR3 reads CASSGGTLEAFF. DNA for the CDR3: TGTGCCAGCAGTGGAGGGACACTTGAAGCTTTCTTT.

This clonotype was recorded at least ten times. The J gene is TRBJ2-3, the V gene TRBV6-2 or TRBV6-3, with 11 bases lining up with TRBD2. Germline V lookup: CDR1 MNHEY, CDR2 SVGEGT. Trimming cost V 6 bases and J 9 bases; bases outside gene matches: 8. CDR3 size: 14 residues. CDR3 nucleotides: TGTGCCAGCAGCGTACTAGCGGGGGAAGGGACGCAGTATTTT. It specifies CASSVLAGEGTQYF.

Many counts were recorded for this clonotype. In DNA, the CDR3 is TGTGCCAGCGGGACTAGCGGGAGCACCGGGGAGCTGTTTTTT. This encodes CASGTSGSTGELFF. The chain has TRBV12-3 or TRBV12-4 and TRBJ2-2, with TRBD2 matching 14 bases. The length of the CDR3 is 14 residues. V trimming: 8 bases; J trimming: 4 bases; junction bases outside the gene matches: 0.

This clonotype has ten or more counts. The CDR3 is CASSGTNPYEQYF. In nucleotides, the CDR3 is TGCGCCAGCAGTGGGACCAACCCCTACGAGCAGTACTTC. The gene calls are TRBV10-1 and TRBJ2-7; D is ambiguous. The V gene's germline CDR1 is WNHNN and CDR2 SYGVQD (reference sequence). The CDR3 consists of 13 residues. The V end was cut by 4 bases, the J end by 2 bases, with 9 bases between.

This clonotype was found many times. This chain links TRBV6-4 with TRBJ1-1, with a weak D call TRBD1 (5 bases). V lost 3 bases to trimming and J lost 1 base, with 9 bases between them. The CDR3 extends over 14 amino acids. Germline CDR1 reads MRHNA; CDR2 reads SNTAGT. The CDR3, as DNA: TGTGCCAGCAGTGAAAACGGACAGAACACTGAAGCTTTCTTT. Amino acids: CASSENGQNTEAFF.